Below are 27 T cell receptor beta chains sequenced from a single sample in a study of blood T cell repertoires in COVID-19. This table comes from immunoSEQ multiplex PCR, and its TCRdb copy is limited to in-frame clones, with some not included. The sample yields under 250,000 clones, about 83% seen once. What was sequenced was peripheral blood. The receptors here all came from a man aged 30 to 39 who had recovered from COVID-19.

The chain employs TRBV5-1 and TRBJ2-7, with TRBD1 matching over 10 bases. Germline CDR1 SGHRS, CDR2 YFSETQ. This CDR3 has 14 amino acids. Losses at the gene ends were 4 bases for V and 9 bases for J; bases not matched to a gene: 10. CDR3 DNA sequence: TGCGCCAGCAGCCGTACAGGGACAGGGGAGCCGCAGTACGTC. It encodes CASSRTGTGEPQYV.

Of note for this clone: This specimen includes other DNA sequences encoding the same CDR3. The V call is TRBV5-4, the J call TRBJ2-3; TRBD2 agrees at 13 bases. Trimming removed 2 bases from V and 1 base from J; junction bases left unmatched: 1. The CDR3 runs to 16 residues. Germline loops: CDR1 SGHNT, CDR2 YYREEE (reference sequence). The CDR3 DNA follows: TGTGCCAGCAGCTTAGGACTAGCGGGGGGCACAGATACGCAGTATTTT. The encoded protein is CASSLGLAGGTDTQYF.

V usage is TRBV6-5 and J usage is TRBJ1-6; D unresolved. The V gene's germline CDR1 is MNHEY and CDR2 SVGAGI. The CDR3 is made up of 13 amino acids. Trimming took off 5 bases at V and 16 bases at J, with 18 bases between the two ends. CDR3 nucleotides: TGTGCCAGCAGTCGAACAATCCTTTCGGGGCTCCACTTT. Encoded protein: CASSRTILSGLHF.

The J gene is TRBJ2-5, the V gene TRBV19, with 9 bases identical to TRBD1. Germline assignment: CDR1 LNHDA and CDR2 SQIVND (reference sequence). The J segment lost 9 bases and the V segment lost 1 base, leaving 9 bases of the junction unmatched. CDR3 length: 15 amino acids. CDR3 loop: CASSIVGTGREAQYF. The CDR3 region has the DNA TGTGCCAGTAGTATAGTGGGGACAGGGCGTGAGGCCCAGTACTTC.

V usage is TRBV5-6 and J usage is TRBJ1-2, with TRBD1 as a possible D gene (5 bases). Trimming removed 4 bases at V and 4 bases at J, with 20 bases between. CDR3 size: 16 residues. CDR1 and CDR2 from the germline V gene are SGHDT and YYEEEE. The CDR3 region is CASSLINQGGGYGYTF. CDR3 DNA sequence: TGTGCCAGCAGCCTTATAAATCAGGGCGGGGGCTATGGCTACACCTTC.

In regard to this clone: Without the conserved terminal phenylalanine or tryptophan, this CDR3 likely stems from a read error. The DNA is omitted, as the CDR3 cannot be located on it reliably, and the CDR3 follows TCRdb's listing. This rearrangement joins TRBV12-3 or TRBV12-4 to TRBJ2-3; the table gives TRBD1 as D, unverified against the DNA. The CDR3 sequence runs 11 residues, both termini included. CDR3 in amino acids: CASSPGAEWHL.

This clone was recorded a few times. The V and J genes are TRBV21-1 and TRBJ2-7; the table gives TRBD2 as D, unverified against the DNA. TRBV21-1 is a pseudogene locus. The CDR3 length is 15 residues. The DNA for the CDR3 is TGTGCCAGCAGCAACGACACCCGGGGGAGCTACGAGCAGTACTTC. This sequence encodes CASSNDTRGSYEQYF.

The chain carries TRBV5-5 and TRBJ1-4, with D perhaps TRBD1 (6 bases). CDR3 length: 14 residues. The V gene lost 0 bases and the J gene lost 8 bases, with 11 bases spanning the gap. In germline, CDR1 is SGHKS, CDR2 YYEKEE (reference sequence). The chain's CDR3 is CASSLVQGSEKLFF. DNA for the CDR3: TGTGCCAGCAGCTTGGTTCAGGGGAGCGAAAAACTGTTTTTT.

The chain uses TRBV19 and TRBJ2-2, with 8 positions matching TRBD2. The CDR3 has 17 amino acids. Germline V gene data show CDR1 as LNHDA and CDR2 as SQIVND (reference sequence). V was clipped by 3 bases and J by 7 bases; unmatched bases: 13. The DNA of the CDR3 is TGTGCCAGTAGTATGGTCGAATCGGGGGGGCTGATCGGGGAGCTGTTTTTT. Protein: CASSMVESGGLIGELFF.

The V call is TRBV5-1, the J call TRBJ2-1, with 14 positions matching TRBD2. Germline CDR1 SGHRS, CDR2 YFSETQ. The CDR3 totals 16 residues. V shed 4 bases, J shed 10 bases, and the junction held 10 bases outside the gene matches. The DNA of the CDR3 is TGCGCCAGCAGCCCCCGGACTAGCGGGGGGACTGGGGAGCAGTTCTTC. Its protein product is CASSPRTSGGTGEQFF.

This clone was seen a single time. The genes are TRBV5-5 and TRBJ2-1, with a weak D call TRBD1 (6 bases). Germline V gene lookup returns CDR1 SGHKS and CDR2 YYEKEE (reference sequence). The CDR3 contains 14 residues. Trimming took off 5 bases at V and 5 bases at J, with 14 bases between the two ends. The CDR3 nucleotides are TGTGCCAGCAGACCCTCAGGGGTCAACAATGAGCAGTTCTTC. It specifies CASRPSGVNNEQFF.

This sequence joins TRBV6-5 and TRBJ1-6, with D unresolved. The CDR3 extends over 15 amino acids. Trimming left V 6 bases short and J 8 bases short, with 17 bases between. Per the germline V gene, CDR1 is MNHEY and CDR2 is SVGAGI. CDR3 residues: CASRIPGLEDSPLHF. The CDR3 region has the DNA TGTGCCAGCAGAATTCCCGGCCTCGAGGATTCACCCCTCCACTTT.

CDR3 sequence (DNA): TGTGCCAGCAGCTCCGGCAGGATCGTGGGCAATGAGCAGTTCTTC. Translating it yields CASSSGRIVGNEQFF. The chain is built from TRBV7-3 and TRBJ2-1; D unclear. V gave up 4 bases and J gave up 6 bases, with 16 bases separating them. CDR1 is SGHTA and CDR2 is FQGTGA in the germline V gene. There are 15 residues in the CDR3.

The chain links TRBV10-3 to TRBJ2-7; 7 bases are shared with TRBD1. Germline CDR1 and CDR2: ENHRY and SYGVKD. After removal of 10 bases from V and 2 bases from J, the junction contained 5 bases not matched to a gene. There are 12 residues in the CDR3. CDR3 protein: CASGTVPYEQYV. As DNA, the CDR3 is TGTGCCAGTGGGACAGTCCCCTACGAGCAGTACGTC.

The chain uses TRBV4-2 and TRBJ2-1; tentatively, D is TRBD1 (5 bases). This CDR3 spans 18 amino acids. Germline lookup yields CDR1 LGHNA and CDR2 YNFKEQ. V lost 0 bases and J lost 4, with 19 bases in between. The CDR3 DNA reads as TGTGCCAGCAGCCAAGAGCCAGGGATAACACTCCTTTACAATGAGCAGTTCTTC. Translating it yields CASSQEPGITLLYNEQFF.

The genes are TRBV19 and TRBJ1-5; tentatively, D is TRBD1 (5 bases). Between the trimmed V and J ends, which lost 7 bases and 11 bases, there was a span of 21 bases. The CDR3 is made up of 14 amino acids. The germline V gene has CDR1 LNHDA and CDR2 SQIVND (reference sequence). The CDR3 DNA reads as TGTGCCAGTACTACGGGGAGGGGAGATGAGGCCCAGCATTTT. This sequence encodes CASTTGRGDEAQHF.

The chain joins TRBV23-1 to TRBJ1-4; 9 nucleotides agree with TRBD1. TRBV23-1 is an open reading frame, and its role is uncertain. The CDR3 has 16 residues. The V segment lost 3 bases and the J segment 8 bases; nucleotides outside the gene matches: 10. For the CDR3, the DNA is TGCGCCAGCAGTCATTACACCGGGACAGGGCAGGAAAAACTGTTTTTT. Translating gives CASSHYTGTGQEKLFF.

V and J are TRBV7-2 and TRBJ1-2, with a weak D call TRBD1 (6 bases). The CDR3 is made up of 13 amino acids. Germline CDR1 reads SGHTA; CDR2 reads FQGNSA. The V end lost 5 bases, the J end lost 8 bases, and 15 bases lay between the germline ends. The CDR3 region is CASSPQGTDGYTF. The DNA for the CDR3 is TGTGCCAGCAGCCCTCAGGGGACGGACGGCTACACCTTC.

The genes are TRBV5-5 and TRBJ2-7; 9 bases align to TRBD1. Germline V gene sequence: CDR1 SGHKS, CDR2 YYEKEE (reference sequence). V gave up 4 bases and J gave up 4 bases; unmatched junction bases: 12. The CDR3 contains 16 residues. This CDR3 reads CASSRGGTGYRYEQYV. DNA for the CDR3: TGTGCCAGCAGCAGGGGCGGGACAGGGTATAGGTACGAGCAGTACGTC.

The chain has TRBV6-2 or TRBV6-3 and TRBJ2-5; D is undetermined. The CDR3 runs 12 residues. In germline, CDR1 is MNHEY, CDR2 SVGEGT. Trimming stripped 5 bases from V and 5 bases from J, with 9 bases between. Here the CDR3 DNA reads TGTGCCAGCAGTGACCCCGGGGAGACCCAGTACTTC. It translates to CASSDPGETQYF.

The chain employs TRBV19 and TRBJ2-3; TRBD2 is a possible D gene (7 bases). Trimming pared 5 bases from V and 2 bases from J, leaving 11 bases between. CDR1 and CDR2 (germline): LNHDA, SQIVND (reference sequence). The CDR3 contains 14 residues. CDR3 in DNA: TGTGCCAGTAGTGCCCGGGGGGCCACAGATACGCAGTATTTT. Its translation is CASSARGATDTQYF.

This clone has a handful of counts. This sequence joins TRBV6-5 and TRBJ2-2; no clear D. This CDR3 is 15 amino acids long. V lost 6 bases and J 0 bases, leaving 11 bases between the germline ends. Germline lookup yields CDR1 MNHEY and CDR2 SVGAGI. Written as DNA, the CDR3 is TGTGCCAGCAGCCCCGACATTACGAACACCGGGGAGCTGTTTTTT. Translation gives CASSPDITNTGELFF.

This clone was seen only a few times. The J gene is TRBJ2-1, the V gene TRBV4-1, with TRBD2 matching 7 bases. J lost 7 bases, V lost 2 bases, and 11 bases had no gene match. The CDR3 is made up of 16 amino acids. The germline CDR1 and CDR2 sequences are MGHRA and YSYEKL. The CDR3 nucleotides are TGCGCCAGCAGCCAACTCCGCGGACTAGATAGGAATGAGCAGTTCTTC. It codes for CASSQLRGLDRNEQFF.

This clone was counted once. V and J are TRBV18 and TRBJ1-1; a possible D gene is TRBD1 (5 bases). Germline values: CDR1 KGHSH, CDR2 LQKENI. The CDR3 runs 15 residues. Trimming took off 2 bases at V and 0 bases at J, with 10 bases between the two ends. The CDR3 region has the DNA TGTGCCAGCTCACCAGGTGGGGCCTTGAACACTGAAGCTTTCTTT. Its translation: CASSPGGALNTEAFF.

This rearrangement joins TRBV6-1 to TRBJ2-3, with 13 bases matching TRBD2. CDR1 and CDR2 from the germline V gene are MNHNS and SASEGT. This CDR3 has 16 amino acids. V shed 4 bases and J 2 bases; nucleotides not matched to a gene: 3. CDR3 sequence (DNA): TGTGCCAGCAGTGGGACTAGCGGGGGACCCACAGATACGCAGTATTTT. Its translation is CASSGTSGGPTDTQYF.

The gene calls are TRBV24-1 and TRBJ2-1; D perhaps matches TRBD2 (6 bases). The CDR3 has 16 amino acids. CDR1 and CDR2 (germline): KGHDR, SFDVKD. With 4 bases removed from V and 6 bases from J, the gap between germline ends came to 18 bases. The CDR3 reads CATSEYRGTRSNEQFF. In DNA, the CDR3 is TGTGCCACCAGTGAGTATCGCGGGACCAGGAGCAATGAGCAGTTCTTC.

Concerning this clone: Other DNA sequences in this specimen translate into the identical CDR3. The CDR3 DNA sequence: TGTGCCAGCTCACCCGGGACAGACTATGGCTACACCTTC. Protein product: CASSPGTDYGYTF. The chain carries TRBV18 and TRBJ1-2, with 7 bases aligning to TRBD1. The CDR3 totals 13 residues. Germline V gene data show CDR1 as KGHSH and CDR2 as LQKENI. Trimming at V came to 3 bases and at J to 3 bases, leaving 1 base not matched to a gene.